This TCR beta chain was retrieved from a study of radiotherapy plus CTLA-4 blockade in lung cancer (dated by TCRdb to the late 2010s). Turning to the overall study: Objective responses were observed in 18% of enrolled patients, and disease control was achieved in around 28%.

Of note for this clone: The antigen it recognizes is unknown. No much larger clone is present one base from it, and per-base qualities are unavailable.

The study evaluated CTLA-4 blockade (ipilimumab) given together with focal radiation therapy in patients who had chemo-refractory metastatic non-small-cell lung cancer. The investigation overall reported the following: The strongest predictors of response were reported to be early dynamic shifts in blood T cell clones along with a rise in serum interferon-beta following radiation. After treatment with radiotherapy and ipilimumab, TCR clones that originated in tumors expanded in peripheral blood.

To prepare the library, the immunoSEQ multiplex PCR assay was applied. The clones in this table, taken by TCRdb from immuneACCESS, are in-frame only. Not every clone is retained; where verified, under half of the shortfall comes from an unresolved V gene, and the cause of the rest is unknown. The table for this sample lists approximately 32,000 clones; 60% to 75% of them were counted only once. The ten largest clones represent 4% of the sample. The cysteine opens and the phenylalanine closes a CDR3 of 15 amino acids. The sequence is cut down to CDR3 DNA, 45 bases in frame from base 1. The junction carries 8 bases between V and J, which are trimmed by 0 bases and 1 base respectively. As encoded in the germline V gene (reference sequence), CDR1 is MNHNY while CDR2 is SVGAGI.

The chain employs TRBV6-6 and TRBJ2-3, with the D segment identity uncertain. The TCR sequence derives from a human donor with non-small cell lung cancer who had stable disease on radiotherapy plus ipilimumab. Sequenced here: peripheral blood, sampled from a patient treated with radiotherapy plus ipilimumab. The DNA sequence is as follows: TGTGCCAGCAGTTACTCGAGGAAGGGCACAGATACGCAGTATTTT. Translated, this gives CASSYSRKGTDTQYF.